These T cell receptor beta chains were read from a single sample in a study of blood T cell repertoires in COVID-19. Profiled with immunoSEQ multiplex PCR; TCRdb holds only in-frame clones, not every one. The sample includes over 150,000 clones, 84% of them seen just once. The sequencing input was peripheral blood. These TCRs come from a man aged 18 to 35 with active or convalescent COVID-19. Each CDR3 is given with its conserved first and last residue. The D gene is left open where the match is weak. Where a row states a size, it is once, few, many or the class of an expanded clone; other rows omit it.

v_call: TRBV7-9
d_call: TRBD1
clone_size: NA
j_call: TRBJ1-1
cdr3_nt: TGTGCCAGCAGCTTTGGGGGACAGGGGGTTGCTGAAGCTTTCTTT
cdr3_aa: CASSFGGQGVAEAFF

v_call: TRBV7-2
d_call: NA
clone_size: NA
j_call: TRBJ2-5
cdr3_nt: TGTGCCAGCAGCTTAGGGGACCCAGGGGACACGGAGTTGGAGGCCCAGTACTTC
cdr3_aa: CASSLGDPGDTELEAQYF

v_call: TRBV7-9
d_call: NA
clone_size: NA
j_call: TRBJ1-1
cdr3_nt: TGTGCCAGCAGCGCCTCCGGGAACACTGAAGCTTTCTTT
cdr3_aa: CASSASGNTEAFF

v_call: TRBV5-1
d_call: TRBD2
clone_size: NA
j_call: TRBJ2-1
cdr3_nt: TGCGCCAGCAGCTTGGTGGCTAGCGGGAGTCTCACCTACAATGAGCAGTTCTTC
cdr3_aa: CASSLVASGSLTYNEQFF

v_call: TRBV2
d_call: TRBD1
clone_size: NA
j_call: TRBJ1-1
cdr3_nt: TGTGCCAGCAGCGTCGACAGGGGGAGTTCCTATACTGAAGCTTTCTTT
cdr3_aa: CASSVDRGSSYTEAFF

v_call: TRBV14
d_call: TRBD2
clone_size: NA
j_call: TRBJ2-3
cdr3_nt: TGTGCCAGCAGCCGACAACCGGGACTAGCGGGACCAACTAGCACAGATACGCAGTATTTT
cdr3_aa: CASSRQPGLAGPTSTDTQYF

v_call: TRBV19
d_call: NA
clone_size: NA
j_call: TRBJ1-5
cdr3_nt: TGTGCCAGTAGTATGCAGGGTGGCCAGCCCCAGCATTTT
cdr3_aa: CASSMQGGQPQHF

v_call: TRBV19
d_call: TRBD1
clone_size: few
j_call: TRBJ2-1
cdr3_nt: TGTGCCAGTAGTATTATGGGACAGGGGAATGAGCAGTTCTTC
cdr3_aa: CASSIMGQGNEQFF

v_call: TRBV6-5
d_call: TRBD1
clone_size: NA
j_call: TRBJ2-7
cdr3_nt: TGTGCCAGCAGTTACACATACAGGGGCGGCGAGCAGTACTTC
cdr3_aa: CASSYTYRGGEQYF

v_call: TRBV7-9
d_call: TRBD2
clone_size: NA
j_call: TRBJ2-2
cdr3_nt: TGTGCCAGCAGCTCCCGGACTAGCGGGGGGAATACCGGGGAGCTGTTTTTT
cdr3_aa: CASSSRTSGGNTGELFF

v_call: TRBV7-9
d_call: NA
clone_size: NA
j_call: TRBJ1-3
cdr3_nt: TGTGCCAGCAGCGACACAGGGTCTGGAAACACCATATATTTT
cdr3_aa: CASSDTGSGNTIYF

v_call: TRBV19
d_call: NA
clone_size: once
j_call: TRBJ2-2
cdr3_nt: TGTGCCAGTAGTATTTGGACAGTGAACACCGGGGAGCTGTTTTTT
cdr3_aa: CASSIWTVNTGELFF

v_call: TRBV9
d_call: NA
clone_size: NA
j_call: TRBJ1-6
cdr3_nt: TGTGCCAGCAGCGTCGGGGGGCAGTTGTATAATTCACCCCTCCACTTT
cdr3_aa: CASSVGGQLYNSPLHF

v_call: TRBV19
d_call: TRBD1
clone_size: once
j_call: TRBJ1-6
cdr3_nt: TGTGCCAGTAGTATACTCGCTCGGGGGACAGTGAATTCACCCCTCCACTTT
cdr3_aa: CASSILARGTVNSPLHF

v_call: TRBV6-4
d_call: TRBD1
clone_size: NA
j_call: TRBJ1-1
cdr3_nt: TGTGCCAGCAGCCCAGAGGGACAGGGGTCGAACACTGAAGCTTTCTTT
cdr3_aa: CASSPEGQGSNTEAFF

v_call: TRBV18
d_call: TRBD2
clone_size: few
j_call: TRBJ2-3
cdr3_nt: TGTGCCAGCTCACCTCAGCGGGGGGGCTTAGCGGGCACAGATACGCAGTATTTT
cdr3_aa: CASSPQRGGLAGTDTQYF

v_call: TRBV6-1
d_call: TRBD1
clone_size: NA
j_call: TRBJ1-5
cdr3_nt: TGTGCCAGCAGTGACAGGGGGTATAGCAATCAGCCCCAGCATTTT
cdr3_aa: CASSDRGYSNQPQHF

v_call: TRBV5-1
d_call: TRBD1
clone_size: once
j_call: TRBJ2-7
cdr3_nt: TGCGCCAGCAGCCTGGGACAGGGGCGCTACGAGCAGTACTTC
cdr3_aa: CASSLGQGRYEQYF

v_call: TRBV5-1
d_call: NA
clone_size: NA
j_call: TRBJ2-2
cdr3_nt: TGCGCCAGCAGCTTCCCGCTAGCGAGGAACACCGGGGAGCTGTTTTTT
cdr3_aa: CASSFPLARNTGELFF

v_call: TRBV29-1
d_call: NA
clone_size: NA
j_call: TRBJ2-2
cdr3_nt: TGCAGCGTTGAAGTAAGGAGAAACACCGGGGAGCTGTTTTTT
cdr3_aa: CSVEVRRNTGELFF

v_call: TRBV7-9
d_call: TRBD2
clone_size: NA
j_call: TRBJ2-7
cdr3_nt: TGTGCCAGCAGCCCTGGGCTAGCGGGAGGGGGCAGGTACGAGCAGTACTTC
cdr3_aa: CASSPGLAGGGRYEQYF

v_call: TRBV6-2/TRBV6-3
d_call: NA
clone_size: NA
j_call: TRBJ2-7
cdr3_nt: TGTGCCAGCAGTTTCGGGAGAGGGGAGCAGTACTTC
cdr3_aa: CASSFGRGEQYF

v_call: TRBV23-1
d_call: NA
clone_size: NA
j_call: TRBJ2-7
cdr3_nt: TGCGCCAGCAGTCAATCGCGGGACCGGGGCTACGAGCAGTACTTC
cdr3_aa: CASSQSRDRGYEQYF

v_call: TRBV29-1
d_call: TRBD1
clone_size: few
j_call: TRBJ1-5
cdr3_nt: TGCAGCGTTGGGCAGGGGGCTCAGCCCCAGCATTTT
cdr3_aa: CSVGQGAQPQHF

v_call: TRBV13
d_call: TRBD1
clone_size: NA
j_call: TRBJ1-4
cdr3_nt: TGTGCCAGCAGCCACAGGGGGAGAGCGACTAATGAAAAACTGTTTTTT
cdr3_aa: CASSHRGRATNEKLFF

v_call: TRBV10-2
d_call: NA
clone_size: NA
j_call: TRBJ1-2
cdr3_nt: TGCGCCAGCAGTGACGATGGACAGATCTATGGCTACACCTTC
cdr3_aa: CASSDDGQIYGYTF

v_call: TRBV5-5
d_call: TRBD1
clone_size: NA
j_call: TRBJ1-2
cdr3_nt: TGTGCCAGCAGCTTTAGGACAGGGGTCAACACCTTC
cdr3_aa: CASSFRTGVNTF

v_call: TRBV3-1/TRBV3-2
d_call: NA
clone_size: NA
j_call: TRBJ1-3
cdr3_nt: TGTGCCAGCAGCCAAGATTTTACGGTCTCTGGAAACACCATATATTTT
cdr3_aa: CASSQDFTVSGNTIYF

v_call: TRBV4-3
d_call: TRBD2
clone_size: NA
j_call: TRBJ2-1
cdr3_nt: TGCGCCAGCAGCCATAGACTAGCCCGCTCCTACAATGAGCAGTTCTTC
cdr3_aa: CASSHRLARSYNEQFF

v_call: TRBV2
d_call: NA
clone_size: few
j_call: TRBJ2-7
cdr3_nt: TGTGCCAGCAGTGGCACAGGAAGGGATAGCGAGCAGTACTTC
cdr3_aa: CASSGTGRDSEQYF

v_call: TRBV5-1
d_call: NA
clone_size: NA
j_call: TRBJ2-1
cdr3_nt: TGCGCCAGCAGCTTCGGGAACTCCTACAATGAGCAGTTCTTC
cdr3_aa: CASSFGNSYNEQFF

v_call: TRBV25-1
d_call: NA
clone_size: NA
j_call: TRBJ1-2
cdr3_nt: TGTGCCAGCAGCACGCGGGGGGGCTATGGCTACACCTTC
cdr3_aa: CASSTRGGYGYTF

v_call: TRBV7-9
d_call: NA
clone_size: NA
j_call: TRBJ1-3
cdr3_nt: TGTGCCAGCAGCTCCCGGCTCCCGGCAGGGGCTGGAAACACCATATATTTT
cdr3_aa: CASSSRLPAGAGNTIYF

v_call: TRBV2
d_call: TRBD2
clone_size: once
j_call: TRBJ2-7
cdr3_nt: TGTGCCAGCAATATAGCCCCATTCTTGGGCGGGAGGGCCTACGAGCAGTACTTC
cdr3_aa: CASNIAPFLGGRAYEQYF

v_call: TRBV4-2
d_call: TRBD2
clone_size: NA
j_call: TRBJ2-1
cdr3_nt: TGTGCCAGCAGCCAAGAGCGGGGGGGCCTCTATGAGCAGTTCTTC
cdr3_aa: CASSQERGGLYEQFF

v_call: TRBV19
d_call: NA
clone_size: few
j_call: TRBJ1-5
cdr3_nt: TGTGCCAGTAGTCAGGGTCTAGATCAGCCCCAGCATTTT
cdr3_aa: CASSQGLDQPQHF

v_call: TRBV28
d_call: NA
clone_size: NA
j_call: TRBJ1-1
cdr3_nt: TGTGCCAGCAGCCAAGGGAGATCTGAAGCTTTCTTT
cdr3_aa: CASSQGRSEAFF

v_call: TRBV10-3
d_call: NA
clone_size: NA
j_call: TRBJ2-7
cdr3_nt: TGTGCCATCCTCCGGGACACCGACTACGAGCAGTACTTC
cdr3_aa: CAILRDTDYEQYF

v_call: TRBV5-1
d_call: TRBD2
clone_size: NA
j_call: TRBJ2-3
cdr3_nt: TGCGCCAGCAGCCCCCGGACTAGCGGGGGCACAGATACGCAGTATTTT
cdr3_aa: CASSPRTSGGTDTQYF

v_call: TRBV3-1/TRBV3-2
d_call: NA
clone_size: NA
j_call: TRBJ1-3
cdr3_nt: TGTGCCAGCAGCCAAGACGGGAGGTCCCTGGGAAACACCATATATTTT
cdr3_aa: CASSQDGRSLGNTIYF

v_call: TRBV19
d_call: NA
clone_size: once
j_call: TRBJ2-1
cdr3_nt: TGTGCCAGTAGTCCGGACAGCTCTATCCGTAATGAGCAGTTCTTC
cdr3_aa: CASSPDSSIRNEQFF

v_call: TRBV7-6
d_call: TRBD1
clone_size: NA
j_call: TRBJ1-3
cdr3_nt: TGTGCCAGCAGCTTTTCCCAGGGGGCGGGTGGAAACACCATATATTTT
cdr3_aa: CASSFSQGAGGNTIYF

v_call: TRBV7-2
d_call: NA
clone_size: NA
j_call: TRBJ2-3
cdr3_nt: TGTGCCAGCAGCTCTTTCTTAGCGGATACGCAGTATTTT
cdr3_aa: CASSSFLADTQYF